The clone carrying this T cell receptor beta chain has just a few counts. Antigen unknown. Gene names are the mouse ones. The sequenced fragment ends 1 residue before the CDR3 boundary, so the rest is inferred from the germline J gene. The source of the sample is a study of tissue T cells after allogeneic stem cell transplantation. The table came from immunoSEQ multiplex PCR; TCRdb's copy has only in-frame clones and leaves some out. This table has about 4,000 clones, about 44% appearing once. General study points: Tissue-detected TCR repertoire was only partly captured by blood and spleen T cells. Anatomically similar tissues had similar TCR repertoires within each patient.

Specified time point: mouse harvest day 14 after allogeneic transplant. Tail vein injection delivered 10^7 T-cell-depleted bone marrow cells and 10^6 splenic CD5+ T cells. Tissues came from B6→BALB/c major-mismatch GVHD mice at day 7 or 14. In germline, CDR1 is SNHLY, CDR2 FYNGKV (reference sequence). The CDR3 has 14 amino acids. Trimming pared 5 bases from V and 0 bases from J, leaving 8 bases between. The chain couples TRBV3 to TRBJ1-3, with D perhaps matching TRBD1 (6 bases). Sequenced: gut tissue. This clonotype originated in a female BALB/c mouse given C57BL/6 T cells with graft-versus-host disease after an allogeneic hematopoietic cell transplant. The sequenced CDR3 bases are TGTGCCAGCAGCCAGACAGGTTCTGGAAATACGCTCTAT. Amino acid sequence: CASSQTGSGNTLY. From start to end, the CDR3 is CASSQTGSGNTLYF.